These T cell receptor beta chains were read from a single sample in a study of blood T cell repertoires in COVID-19. Method: immunoSEQ multiplex PCR; TCRdb's copy keeps in-frame clones and lacks some. The table records almost 200,000 clones, around 85% of them present only once. Sequenced material: peripheral blood. The receptors were gathered from a man in his 60s with COVID-19, enrolled during active disease. Both conserved end residues are part of each CDR3. The D gene is left open where the match is weak. Clone sizes are given selectively: once, few, many, or a class where the clone is expanded.

J	size	D	V	length	CDR3	DNA
TRBJ1-1	-	-	TRBV19	13	CASSPAMNTEAFF	TGTGCCAGTAGTCCAGCGATGAACACTGAAGCTTTCTTT
TRBJ1-5	-	TRBD1	TRBV2	16	CASSDSGTGVNQPQHF	TGTGCCAGCAGTGACTCCGGGACAGGGGTCAATCAGCCCCAGCATTTT
TRBJ1-5	-	-	TRBV27	12	CASSFLNQPQHF	TGTGCCAGCAGTTTCCTGAATCAGCCCCAGCATTTT
TRBJ2-7	-	TRBD1	TRBV7-2	14	CASSGDRSSYEQYF	TGTGCCAGCAGCGGGGACAGAAGCTCCTACGAGCAGTACTTC
TRBJ2-6	-	-	TRBV27	16	CASTWTRGSGANVLTF	TGTGCCAGCACATGGACCAGGGGCTCTGGGGCCAACGTCCTGACTTTC
TRBJ1-4	-	-	TRBV29-1	13	CSAAQGVYEKLFF	TGCAGCGCCGCACAGGGTGTTTATGAAAAACTGTTTTTT
TRBJ1-1	-	-	TRBV19	14	CASSFNDIVTEAFF	TGTGCCAGTAGTTTTAATGACATCGTCACTGAAGCTTTCTTT
TRBJ2-3	-	-	TRBV20-1	11	CSAQGVDTQYF	TGCAGTGCTCAAGGAGTAGATACGCAGTATTTT
TRBJ2-7	-	-	TRBV12-3/TRBV12-4	13	CASSLSRFYEQYF	TGTGCCAGCAGTTTGTCTAGGTTCTACGAGCAGTACTTC
TRBJ2-1	once	-	TRBV7-7	13	CASSPDLSGEQFF	TGTGCCAGCAGCCCCGATTTGTCGGGAGAGCAGTTCTTC
TRBJ1-4	-	TRBD1	TRBV25-1	15	CASSDPTGGAEKLFF	TGTGCCAGCAGTGACCCGACAGGGGGCGCGGAAAAACTGTTTTTT
TRBJ1-5	-	TRBD1	TRBV28	13	CASSRTGYQPQHF	TGTGCCAGCAGCCGGACAGGGTATCAGCCCCAGCATTTT
TRBJ2-7	-	-	TRBV27	14	CASSSTTGSYEQYF	TGTGCCAGCAGTTCCACGACAGGATCCTACGAGCAGTACTTC
TRBJ2-7	few	TRBD2	TRBV18	15	CASSPSSGSTYEQYF	TGTGCCAGCTCACCTTCTAGCGGGAGCACCTACGAGCAGTACTTC
TRBJ2-7	-	-	TRBV7-2	14	CASSFGEGIGEQYF	TGTGCCAGCAGCTTCGGGGAAGGGATAGGCGAGCAGTACTTC
TRBJ2-3	-	-	TRBV7-9	17	CASSSDPGRPSTDTQYF	TGTGCCAGCAGCTCCGATCCAGGTAGACCTAGCACAGATACGCAGTATTTT
TRBJ1-4	-	-	TRBV5-1	16	CASSSEGRRVGEKLFF	TGCGCCAGCAGCTCCGAGGGCAGGCGGGTAGGGGAAAAACTGTTTTTT
TRBJ1-1	few	-	TRBV3-1/TRBV3-2	14	CASSRDGGGAEAFF	TGTGCCAGCAGCCGTGACGGCGGGGGGGCTGAAGCTTTCTTT
TRBJ2-5	-	-	TRBV12-3/TRBV12-4	13	CASSRGIQETQYF	TGTGCCAGCAGTAGGGGGATCCAAGAGACCCAGTACTTC
TRBJ2-6	-	-	TRBV9	16	CASSVGQFAGANVLTF	TGTGCCAGCAGCGTAGGACAGTTTGCTGGGGCCAACGTCCTGACTTTC
TRBJ1-1	-	-	TRBV13	15	CASSLGEGKYTEAFF	TGTGCCAGCAGCTTAGGCGAGGGAAAGTACACTGAAGCTTTCTTT
TRBJ1-4	-	-	TRBV5-6	13	CASSPRQAEKLFF	TGTGCCAGCAGCCCGCGACAGGCAGAAAAACTGTTTTTT